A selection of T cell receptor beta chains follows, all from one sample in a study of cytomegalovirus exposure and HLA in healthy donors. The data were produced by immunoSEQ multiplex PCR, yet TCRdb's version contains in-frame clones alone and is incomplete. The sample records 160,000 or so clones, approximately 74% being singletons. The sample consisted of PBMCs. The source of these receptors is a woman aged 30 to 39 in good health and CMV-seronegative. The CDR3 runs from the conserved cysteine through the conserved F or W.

CDR3 protein: CASSQPGRGAAEAFF
J gene: TRBJ1-1
V gene: TRBV4-2

CDR3 protein: CASSLAYARIQETQYF
J gene: TRBJ2-5
V gene: TRBV7-9

CDR3 protein: CASIRGGINEAFF
J gene: TRBJ1-1
V gene: TRBV6-1

CDR3 protein: CSVNHWEGYTF
J gene: TRBJ1-2
V gene: TRBV29-1

CDR3 protein: CSSSTHRGLAGSRRETQYF
J gene: TRBJ2-5
V gene: TRBV7-9

CDR3 protein: CASSGGTYNEQFF
J gene: TRBJ2-1
V gene: TRBV11-3

CDR3 protein: CASSQTGGQETQYF
J gene: TRBJ2-5
V gene: TRBV5-1

CDR3 protein: CASSSSSGGVYNEQFF
J gene: TRBJ2-1
V gene: TRBV28

CDR3 protein: CASSLDGGDGTKNIQYF
J gene: TRBJ2-4
V gene: TRBV9

CDR3 protein: CASSFGGFIYGYTF
J gene: TRBJ1-2
V gene: TRBV7-2

CDR3 protein: CASSTILAGDQETQYF
J gene: TRBJ2-5
V gene: TRBV28

CDR3 protein: CASSLVSSGANVLTF
J gene: TRBJ2-6
V gene: TRBV7-2

CDR3 protein: CASSYNTGQETQYF
J gene: TRBJ2-5
V gene: TRBV6-5

CDR3 protein: CSVGQPSGANVLTF
J gene: TRBJ2-6
V gene: TRBV29-1

CDR3 protein: CASSIGQGAETRRGYTF
J gene: TRBJ1-2
V gene: TRBV19

CDR3 protein: CASTGHQETQYF
J gene: TRBJ2-5
V gene: TRBV6-5

CDR3 protein: CASSLSSADTQYF
J gene: TRBJ2-3
V gene: TRBV7-2

CDR3 protein: CASGGVGTDTQYF
J gene: TRBJ2-3
V gene: TRBV10-3

CDR3 protein: CASSYSGGWLYEQYF
J gene: TRBJ2-7
V gene: TRBV6-6

CDR3 protein: CASSRRGSETQYF
J gene: TRBJ2-5
V gene: TRBV5-6

CDR3 protein: CASSPSYGGSSYNEQFF
J gene: TRBJ2-1
V gene: TRBV7-7

CDR3 protein: CASSGGQSQETQYF
J gene: TRBJ2-5
V gene: TRBV9

CDR3 protein: CASSITGGAEKLFF
J gene: TRBJ1-4
V gene: TRBV27

CDR3 protein: CASSWRETYNEQFF
J gene: TRBJ2-1
V gene: TRBV5-1

CDR3 protein: CSVGRDRWNEQFF
J gene: TRBJ2-1
V gene: TRBV29-1

CDR3 protein: CASSLGRGEAFF
J gene: TRBJ1-1
V gene: TRBV5-1

CDR3 protein: CASSFGTVIQETQYF
J gene: TRBJ2-5
V gene: TRBV28

CDR3 protein: CASSSSYEQFF
J gene: TRBJ2-1
V gene: TRBV6-5

CDR3 protein: CATSLSGGSSYNEQFF
J gene: TRBJ2-1
V gene: TRBV15

CDR3 protein: CASSTHRVNTGELFF
J gene: TRBJ2-2
V gene: TRBV19

CDR3 protein: CASSPLGGTSDYEQYF
J gene: TRBJ2-7
V gene: TRBV4-2

CDR3 protein: CASSLKLLGDDNSPLHF
J gene: TRBJ1-6
V gene: TRBV7-2

CDR3 protein: CASSMKGEAYNEQFF
J gene: TRBJ2-1
V gene: TRBV19

CDR3 protein: CASSLSYRSTEAFF
J gene: TRBJ1-1
V gene: TRBV27

CDR3 protein: CASSVAGQQNTGELFF
J gene: TRBJ2-2
V gene: TRBV9

CDR3 protein: CAITGTGGYEQYF
J gene: TRBJ2-7
V gene: TRBV28